The clone carrying this T cell receptor beta chain was counted once. Its specificity is not known. Using immunoSEQ multiplex PCR, the repertoire was profiled, and TCRdb retains in-frame clones only, with some absent. The data hold tens of thousands of clones, with less than 95% observed a single time. The sample is drawn from a study of graft-versus-host responses after intestinal transplantation. Study at large: Multivisceral, liver-intestinal, or isolated intestinal grafts were transplanted into recipients. Uniformly, recipients were administered anti-thymocyte globulin induction with subsequent tacrolimus and steroids for approximately 3 years.

General study results and limits: Allograft graft-versus-host to host-versus-graft clonal ratios ran high in patients with graft-donor T cell macrochimerism. Some GvH clones were seen earlier in gut or blood, suggesting intestinal origin.

Deletions cut 3 bases from V and 8 bases from J, with 19 bases between. Germline lookup yields CDR1 MGHRA and CDR2 YSYEKL. This CDR3 comprises 15 residues. Sequenced here: unstimulated CD8+ T cells sorted from spleen or lymph node cells, sampled before intestinal transplant. The clonotype comes from a human donor who received an intestinal transplant. The chain recombines TRBV4-1 with TRBJ1-1, with D possibly matching TRBD1 (6 bases). The CDR3 region has the DNA TGCGCCAGCAGCCACCAAGGTGGGGGCCAGGGAGAAGCTTTCTTT. Protein sequence: CASSHQGGGQGEAFF.